One sample yielded the 22 T cell receptor beta chains listed below, sequenced in a study of blood T cell repertoires in COVID-19. The repertoire was sequenced with immunoSEQ multiplex PCR; TCRdb's copy has only in-frame clones and lacks some. The data hold hundreds of thousands of clones, with around 84% observed a single time. What was sequenced was PBMCs or T cells enriched from blood (not recorded which). The receptors were gathered from a man aged 25 to 45 with acute COVID-19.

The V call is TRBV6-5, the J call TRBJ2-5; the match to TRBD1 covers 9 bases. The V segment lost 5 bases and the J segment 7 bases; nucleotides outside the gene matches: 5. Germline CDR1 reads MNHEY; CDR2 reads SVGAGI. The CDR3 consists of 13 residues. This CDR3 reads CASSPGQGGTQYF. The CDR3 DNA sequence: TGTGCCAGCAGTCCGGGACAGGGTGGGACCCAGTACTTC.

CDR3: CASSRTDRNSPLHF. CDR3 DNA: TGTGCCAGCAGCCGTACTGACAGGAATTCACCCCTCCACTTT. The gene calls are TRBV6-4 and TRBJ1-6, with a weak D call TRBD1 (6 bases). The V gene lost 6 bases and the J gene lost 7 bases, with 13 bases spanning the gap. There are 14 residues in the CDR3. Germline values: CDR1 MRHNA, CDR2 SNTAGT.

This chain uses TRBV19 with TRBJ1-5; a weak D match, TRBD1 (6 bases). The germline V and J ends were trimmed by 5 bases and 6 bases, with 17 bases remaining between them. Germline V lookup: CDR1 LNHDA, CDR2 SQIVND (reference sequence). The CDR3 runs to 15 residues. CDR3 protein: CASSGNGGAGQPQHF. CDR3 in DNA: TGTGCCAGTAGTGGAAATGGGGGGGCTGGTCAGCCCCAGCATTTT.

The chain combines TRBV18 with TRBJ2-1; TRBD1 is a possible D gene (5 bases). The length of the CDR3 is 11 residues. Germline V lookup: CDR1 KGHSH, CDR2 LQKENI. Trimming cost V 3 bases and J 9 bases, with 6 bases left between them. The CDR3 DNA follows: TGTGCCAGCTCACCTCAGGGTGAGCAGTTCTTC. It yields the protein CASSPQGEQFF. Based on the CDR3 plus reference TRBV18 and TRBJ2-1, the full variable domain is NAGVMQNPRHLVRRRGQEARLRCSPMKGHSHVYWYRQLPEEGLKFMVYLQKENIIDESGMPKERFSAEFPKEGPSILRIQQVVRGDSAAYFCASSPQGEQFFGPGTRLTVL.

This clone appeared a few times. This chain connects TRBV25-1 to TRBJ2-7, with TRBD1 matching 7 bases. V lost 10 bases, J lost 1 base, and 7 bases stayed unmatched. The germline V gene has CDR1 MGHDK and CDR2 SYGVNS. This CDR3 is 13 amino acids long. The DNA for the CDR3 is TGTGCCACGAAGGGACAGTGGTCCTACGAGCAGTACTTC. Protein product: CATKGQWSYEQYF.

The V and J genes are TRBV6-6 and TRBJ1-3; D call uncertain. The CDR3 consists of 17 residues. Trimming left V 6 bases short and J 0 bases short, with 18 bases between. The germline V gene encodes CDR1 MNHNY and CDR2 SVGAGI (reference sequence). The CDR3 region is CASSRALGLHSGNTIYF. The CDR3 DNA reads TGTGCCAGCAGCCGAGCCCTCGGACTGCACTCTGGAAACACCATATATTTT.

This clone has more than one count but fewer than ten. CDR3 nucleotides: TGTGCCTGGCAGGGAAGCGGCAATCAGCCCCAGCATTTT. Protein: CAWQGSGNQPQHF. This chain connects TRBV28 to TRBJ1-5; possible D gene TRBD1, 5 bases. Trimming removed 11 bases at V and 2 bases at J, with 13 bases between. This CDR3 is 13 amino acids long. Germline values: CDR1 MDHEN, CDR2 SYDVKM.

The chain couples TRBV6-5 to TRBJ1-2; the D is unclear. From germline, CDR1 is MNHEY and CDR2 SVGAGI. This CDR3 has 12 residues. V shed 8 bases and J shed 8 bases, with 15 bases lying between them. The CDR3 nucleotides are TGTGCCAGCCGGAGCCCTTCGCGCGGCTACACCTTC. Protein product: CASRSPSRGYTF.

The genes are TRBV18 and TRBJ1-6; TRBD1 agrees at 10 bases. The length of the CDR3 is 19 residues. Germline V lookup: CDR1 KGHSH, CDR2 LQKENI. Trimming cost V 2 bases and J 2 bases; bases outside gene matches: 9. DNA for the CDR3: TGTGCCAGCTCACCAAAAGGGACAGGGGATTCGCCCTATAATTCACCCCTCCACTTT. Protein sequence: CASSPKGTGDSPYNSPLHF.

The chain combines TRBV30 with TRBJ1-5; TRBD1 is a possible D gene (5 bases). CDR3 length equals 14 residues. V was cut by 1 base and J by 4 bases, with 11 bases left in between. Germline V gives CDR1 GTSNPN, CDR2 SVGIG (reference sequence). The CDR3 loop is CAWSARQPNQPQHF. The CDR3 DNA reads TGTGCCTGGAGTGCCCGACAGCCTAATCAGCCCCAGCATTTT. The full variable domain, with the rest looked up from reference TRBV30 and TRBJ1-5, is SQTIHQWPATLVQPVGSPLSLECTVEGTSNPNLYWYRQAAGRGLQLLFYSVGIGQISSEVPQNLSASRPQDRQFILSSKKLLLSDSGFYLCAWSARQPNQPQHFGDGTRLSIL.

In this sample, this clone turned up a few times. The chain joins TRBV2 to TRBJ1-2; D might be TRBD1 (6 bases). Trimming cost V 11 bases and J 0 bases, with 16 bases left between them. The CDR3 extends over 14 amino acids. Germline-derived CDR1 and CDR2 are SNHLY and FYNNEI. The DNA of the CDR3 is TGTGCCCAGCATATAGGGGGTGCTAACTATGGCTACACCTTC. The encoded protein is CAQHIGGANYGYTF. Complete variable domain (other parts from reference TRBV2 and TRBJ1-2): EPEVTQTPSHQVTQMGQEVILRCVPISNHLYFYWYRQILGQKVEFLVSFYNNEISEKSEIFDDQFSVERPDGSNFTLKIRSTKLEDSAMYFCAQHIGGANYGYTFGSGTRLTVV.

The V gene is TRBV4-1, the J gene TRBJ1-1; 8 bases align to TRBD1. Germline CDR1 reads MGHRA; CDR2 reads YSYEKL. Trimming took 5 bases from V and 2 from J; bases not matched to a gene: 7. The length of the CDR3 is 15 residues. This chain's CDR3 is CASSSRTGNNTEAFF. The CDR3 bases are TGCGCCAGCAGCTCTCGGACAGGGAATAACACTGAAGCTTTCTTT.

This CDR3 reads CASGDRGWNTEAFF. CDR3 nucleotides: TGTGCCAGCGGGGACAGGGGATGGAACACTGAAGCTTTCTTT. The rearrangement uses TRBV19 and TRBJ1-1; 10 bases fit TRBD1. Germline V gene data show CDR1 as LNHDA and CDR2 as SQIVND (reference sequence). This CDR3 is 14 amino acids long. With V trimmed by 9 bases and J by 1 base, 5 bases remained unmatched.

This clone was counted once. The V and J genes are TRBV9 and TRBJ1-6, with 8 bases identical to TRBD1. Trimming cost V 0 bases and J 10 bases; bases outside gene matches: 3. Per germline, CDR1 SGDLS and CDR2 YYNGEE. The CDR3 loop spans 14 amino acids. CDR3 sequence: CASSVGDRGSPLHF. The CDR3 nucleotides are TGTGCCAGCAGCGTAGGAGACAGGGGCTCACCCCTCCACTTT.

The chain couples TRBV20-1 to TRBJ1-5; D is unclear. The CDR3 extends over 16 amino acids. The germline CDR1 and CDR2 sequences are DFQATT and SNEGSKA (reference sequence). Trimming shortened V by 3 bases and J by 3 bases, and 18 bases separated the two germline ends. The CDR3 reads CSASFIGISDNQPQHF. The CDR3 DNA sequence: TGCAGTGCTAGTTTTATTGGCATCTCTGACAATCAGCCCCAGCATTTT.

This clone has only a few counts. The rearrangement uses TRBV28 and TRBJ1-2; 7 bases line up with TRBD1. CDR1 is MDHEN and CDR2 is SYDVKM in the germline V gene. The V gene end was trimmed by 2 bases and the J gene end by 7 bases; junction bases not matched to a gene: 7. The CDR3 has 14 residues. The CDR3: CASSLQTGIGGYTF. DNA of the CDR3: TGTGCCAGCAGTTTACAGACAGGGATCGGTGGCTACACCTTC.

CDR3 sequence (DNA): TGTGCCAGCAGCCATCGGTTCACAGGGATGCTAAATTCACCCCTCCACTTT. This gives the protein CASSHRFTGMLNSPLHF. The V and J genes are TRBV14 and TRBJ1-6; TRBD1 is a possible D gene (6 bases). This CDR3 region has 17 residues. The germline V gene has CDR1 SGHDN and CDR2 FVKESK. V was cut by 3 bases and J by 7 bases, with 19 bases left in between. Looking up the rest from reference TRBV14 and TRBJ1-6 gives the full variable domain: EAGVTQFPSHSVIEKGQTVTLRCDPISGHDNLYWYRRVMGKEIKFLLHFVKESKQDESGMPNNRFLAERTGGTYSTLKVQPAELEDSGVYFCASSHRFTGMLNSPLHFGNGTRLTVT.

This chain links TRBV28 with TRBJ1-1, with 7 bases lining up with TRBD1. The CDR3 is 12 amino acids. Looked up from germline, CDR1 is MDHEN and CDR2 is SYDVKM. Germline trimming cut 2 bases from V and 11 bases from J; bases unmatched to any gene: 5. This CDR3 is CASSLGQVVAFF. The CDR3 DNA reads TGTGCCAGCAGTTTAGGACAGGTTGTGGCTTTCTTT.

V gene TRBV5-5 combines with J gene TRBJ1-2; 10 bases match TRBD1. Trimming removed 4 bases from V and 4 bases from J; junction bases left unmatched: 7. Per germline, CDR1 SGHKS and CDR2 YYEKEE (reference sequence). The CDR3 sequence is 15 residues long. CDR3 residues: CASSRPWDRGYGYTF. The CDR3 bases are TGTGCCAGCAGCCGGCCCTGGGACAGGGGCTATGGCTACACCTTC.

The V call is TRBV6-5, the J call TRBJ1-5, with D uncertain. This CDR3 spans 16 amino acids. The V end lost 0 bases, the J end lost 1 base, and 10 bases lay between the germline ends. Germline values: CDR1 MNHEY, CDR2 SVGAGI. The CDR3 nucleotides are TGTGCCAGCAGTTACTCGAGCAGGTTGAGCAATCAGCCCCAGCATTTT. It translates to CASSYSSRLSNQPQHF.

The chain carries TRBV18 and TRBJ1-1; no firm D call. V was trimmed by 7 bases and J by 0 bases, leaving 9 bases between them. Germline V gene data show CDR1 as KGHSH and CDR2 as LQKENI. There are 13 residues in the CDR3. CDR3 sequence (DNA): TGTGCCAGCTTTCCGGTGATGAACACTGAAGCTTTCTTT. Translated, it gives CASFPVMNTEAFF.

The genes are TRBV4-1 and TRBJ2-1; the match to TRBD2 covers 10 bases. Germline CDR1 and CDR2: MGHRA and YSYEKL. The trim removed 1 base at V and 7 bases at J, leaving 7 bases unmatched. The CDR3 has 16 residues. The CDR3 region is CASSQGAGGARNEQFF. The CDR3 coding sequence is TGCGCCAGCAGCCAAGGAGCGGGGGGGGCCCGGAATGAGCAGTTCTTC.